The rows below give T cell receptor beta chains drawn from one sample of a study of T cells after yellow fever vaccination. TCRdb fed the 5' RACE reads into MiXCR, producing one record per CDR3 protein. The sample lists 610,000 or so distinct CDR3 sequences, around an eighth occurring once. Sequenced here: PBMCs, sampled on the day of the yellow fever booster vaccination. The source is a man aged 30 to 45 who received the YFV17D yellow fever vaccine. The CDR3 runs from the conserved cysteine through the conserved F or W. A D gene is named only where the DNA matches it firmly. Clone size is stated in some rows and not others, as once, few, many or a class when expanded.

d_gene: -; j_gene: TRBJ1-4; v_gene: TRBV4-3; abundance: -; CDR3aa: CASSQDPGVGGEKLFF; CDR3nt: TGCGCCAGCAGCCAAGATCCCGGGGTGGGAGGGGAAAAACTGTTTTTT
d_gene: -; j_gene: TRBJ2-1; v_gene: TRBV11-3; abundance: few; CDR3aa: CASSLVGLSGGNEQFF; CDR3nt: TGTGCCAGCAGCTTAGTCGGCCTGAGTGGGGGGAATGAGCAGTTCTTC
d_gene: -; j_gene: TRBJ2-6; v_gene: TRBV19; abundance: -; CDR3aa: CASSGLSSSGANVLTF; CDR3nt: TGTGCCAGTAGTGGTTTATCGAGCTCTGGGGCCAACGTCCTGACTTTC
d_gene: -; j_gene: TRBJ2-3; v_gene: TRBV7-2; abundance: few; CDR3aa: CASSFFRESDTQYF; CDR3nt: TGTGCCAGCAGCTTCTTTCGGGAGTCAGATACGCAGTATTTT
d_gene: -; j_gene: TRBJ1-2; v_gene: TRBV19; abundance: few; CDR3aa: CASSVYGTRGYTF; CDR3nt: TGTGCCAGTAGTGTTTACGGAACCCGGGGCTACACCTTC
d_gene: TRBD2; j_gene: TRBJ2-1; v_gene: TRBV30; abundance: few; CDR3aa: CACPRAGAPYNEQFF; CDR3nt: TGTGCCTGCCCCAGGGCGGGAGCCCCCTACAATGAGCAGTTCTTC
d_gene: TRBD2; j_gene: TRBJ2-3; v_gene: TRBV11-2; abundance: -; CDR3aa: CASSSTERERDTQYF; CDR3nt: TGTGCCAGCAGCTCCACCGAGCGGGAGAGAGATACGCAGTATTTT
d_gene: -; j_gene: TRBJ1-5; v_gene: TRBV7-9; abundance: -; CDR3aa: CASSFTGTSNQPQHF; CDR3nt: TGTGCCAGCAGCTTTACCGGGACTAGCAATCAGCCCCAGCATTTT
d_gene: TRBD1; j_gene: TRBJ2-7; v_gene: TRBV5-4; abundance: few; CDR3aa: CASSFGGQGAWEQYF; CDR3nt: TGTGCCAGCAGCTTCGGGGGACAGGGGGCATGGGAGCAGTACTTC
d_gene: -; j_gene: TRBJ2-7; v_gene: TRBV20-1; abundance: many; CDR3aa: CSYIDFRNYEQYF; CDR3nt: TGCAGTTATATTGACTTTAGGAACTACGAGCAGTACTTC
d_gene: -; j_gene: TRBJ2-3; v_gene: TRBV4-3; abundance: -; CDR3aa: CASSLYSNSVTDTQYF; CDR3nt: TGCGCCAGCAGCCTCTATTCTAACTCGGTCACAGATACGCAGTATTTT
d_gene: -; j_gene: TRBJ1-4; v_gene: TRBV9; abundance: -; CDR3aa: CASSLQSANEKLFF; CDR3nt: TGTGCCAGCAGCTTACAGAGCGCTAATGAAAAACTGTTTTTT
d_gene: -; j_gene: TRBJ1-2; v_gene: TRBV20-1; abundance: few; CDR3aa: CSARDSSGANYGYTF; CDR3nt: TGCAGTGCTAGAGATAGTTCGGGGGCTAACTATGGCTACACCTTC
d_gene: -; j_gene: TRBJ1-2; v_gene: TRBV29-1; abundance: few; CDR3aa: CSVARDQGYYGYTF; CDR3nt: TGCAGCGTTGCCCGGGACCAGGGATACTATGGCTACACCTTC
d_gene: -; j_gene: TRBJ1-2; v_gene: TRBV7-2; abundance: few; CDR3aa: CASSLFWTGQGNYGYTF; CDR3nt: TGTGCCAGCAGCTTATTTTGGACGGGCCAGGGGAACTATGGCTACACCTTC
d_gene: TRBD2; j_gene: TRBJ2-2; v_gene: TRBV6-2/TRBV6-3; abundance: many; CDR3aa: CASSPRSTSGVTGELFF; CDR3nt: TGTGCCAGCAGTCCCCGATCGACTAGCGGGGTCACCGGGGAGCTGTTTTTT
d_gene: -; j_gene: TRBJ2-3; v_gene: TRBV30; abundance: -; CDR3aa: CAWIFIRYATDTQYF; CDR3nt: TGTGCCTGGATTTTTATCAGGTACGCGACAGATACGCAGTATTTT
d_gene: -; j_gene: TRBJ2-1; v_gene: TRBV6-2/TRBV6-3; abundance: many; CDR3aa: CASSYLGTEQFF; CDR3nt: TGTGCCAGCAGTTACCTGGGAACCGAGCAGTTCTTC
d_gene: TRBD2; j_gene: TRBJ2-3; v_gene: TRBV12-3/TRBV12-4; abundance: few; CDR3aa: CASSFGRTSGRPDTQYF; CDR3nt: TGTGCCAGCAGCTTCGGCCGGACTAGCGGGAGACCAGATACGCAGTATTTT
d_gene: -; j_gene: TRBJ2-1; v_gene: TRBV7-2; abundance: few; CDR3aa: CASSSLTGGEQFF; CDR3nt: TGTGCCAGCAGCTCCCTCACCGGTGGTGAGCAGTTCTTC
d_gene: -; j_gene: TRBJ2-2; v_gene: TRBV10-3; abundance: few; CDR3aa: CAISESLVTYTGELFF; CDR3nt: TGTGCCATCAGTGAGTCCCTAGTGACCTACACCGGGGAGCTGTTTTTT
d_gene: TRBD1; j_gene: TRBJ1-1; v_gene: TRBV7-2; abundance: once; CDR3aa: CASSLAQGAFF; CDR3nt: TGTGCCAGCAGCTTAGCACAGGGGGCTTTCTTT
d_gene: -; j_gene: TRBJ2-3; v_gene: TRBV29-1; abundance: few; CDR3aa: CSVDRFPSTDTQYF; CDR3nt: TGCAGCGTTGATCGGTTTCCTAGCACAGATACGCAGTATTTT
d_gene: TRBD2; j_gene: TRBJ2-3; v_gene: TRBV12-3/TRBV12-4; abundance: -; CDR3aa: CASMGGRAGDTQYF; CDR3nt: TGTGCCAGCATGGGCGGGAGGGCCGGAGATACGCAGTATTTT
d_gene: TRBD2; j_gene: TRBJ2-7; v_gene: TRBV10-2; abundance: -; CDR3aa: CASSKSGSVHEQYF; CDR3nt: TGCGCCAGCAGCAAGAGCGGGAGTGTTCACGAGCAGTACTTC
d_gene: -; j_gene: TRBJ2-3; v_gene: TRBV9; abundance: -; CDR3aa: CASSVTITPGLATQYF; CDR3nt: TGTGCCAGCAGCGTAACAATAACACCGGGACTCGCTACGCAGTATTTT
d_gene: -; j_gene: TRBJ2-7; v_gene: TRBV27; abundance: few; CDR3aa: CASSFYGNEQYF; CDR3nt: TGTGCCAGCAGTTTCTACGGTAACGAGCAGTACTTC
d_gene: TRBD2; j_gene: TRBJ2-7; v_gene: TRBV28; abundance: few; CDR3aa: CASLSGSLHYEQYF; CDR3nt: TGTGCCAGCTTAAGCGGGAGCTTGCACTACGAGCAGTACTTC
d_gene: TRBD2; j_gene: TRBJ2-2; v_gene: TRBV12-3/TRBV12-4; abundance: -; CDR3aa: CASSTLAGGGTGELFF; CDR3nt: TGTGCCAGCAGTACCCTAGCGGGAGGGGGCACCGGGGAGCTGTTTTTT
d_gene: TRBD1; j_gene: TRBJ1-4; v_gene: TRBV6-5; abundance: -; CDR3aa: CASSYQGAEKLFF; CDR3nt: TGTGCCAGCAGTTATCAGGGGGCTGAAAAACTGTTTTTT
d_gene: TRBD1; j_gene: TRBJ2-3; v_gene: TRBV5-1; abundance: -; CDR3aa: CASTLGTGLTDTQYF; CDR3nt: TGCGCCAGCACGTTAGGGACAGGGCTTACAGATACGCAGTATTTT
d_gene: -; j_gene: TRBJ2-3; v_gene: TRBV4-3; abundance: few; CDR3aa: CASSQDFGGTQYF; CDR3nt: TGCGCCAGCAGCCAAGACTTCGGGGGTACGCAGTATTTT
d_gene: -; j_gene: TRBJ2-7; v_gene: TRBV18; abundance: -; CDR3aa: CASSPSGAGEQYF; CDR3nt: TGTGCCAGCTCACCGTCGGGCGCGGGGGAGCAGTACTTC
d_gene: -; j_gene: TRBJ1-1; v_gene: TRBV19; abundance: -; CDR3aa: CASSSQTNTEAFF; CDR3nt: TGTGCCAGTAGTAGCCAGACGAACACTGAAGCTTTCTTT
d_gene: -; j_gene: TRBJ2-7; v_gene: TRBV20-1; abundance: few; CDR3aa: CSARLAPGYEQYF; CDR3nt: TGCAGTGCTAGACTAGCGCCGGGGTACGAGCAGTACTTC
d_gene: TRBD2; j_gene: TRBJ2-1; v_gene: TRBV5-1; abundance: -; CDR3aa: CASSSPDLAGLQFF; CDR3nt: TGCGCCAGCAGCTCGCCCGATCTAGCGGGACTTCAGTTCTTC
d_gene: -; j_gene: TRBJ2-2; v_gene: TRBV12-3/TRBV12-4; abundance: few; CDR3aa: CASISYPNTGELFF; CDR3nt: TGTGCCAGCATTAGCTACCCCAACACCGGGGAGCTGTTTTTT
d_gene: -; j_gene: TRBJ1-6; v_gene: TRBV7-2; abundance: -; CDR3aa: CASSLLTGNSPLHF; CDR3nt: TGTGCCAGCAGCTTATTAACAGGGAACTCACCCCTCCACTTT
d_gene: -; j_gene: TRBJ2-2; v_gene: TRBV7-3; abundance: -; CDR3aa: CASSFRDGNTGELFF; CDR3nt: TGTGCCAGCAGCTTCAGGGACGGAAACACCGGGGAGCTGTTTTTT
d_gene: -; j_gene: TRBJ1-5; v_gene: TRBV6-2/TRBV6-3; abundance: -; CDR3aa: CASSYTLNQPQHF; CDR3nt: TGTGCCAGCAGTTACACCTTGAATCAGCCCCAGCATTTT
d_gene: TRBD1; j_gene: TRBJ2-3; v_gene: TRBV9; abundance: -; CDR3aa: CASSVGQGRFGSTQYF; CDR3nt: TGTGCCAGCAGCGTAGGACAGGGGAGATTCGGGAGTACGCAGTATTTT
d_gene: -; j_gene: TRBJ2-1; v_gene: TRBV20-1; abundance: many; CDR3aa: CSARDRVNEQFF; CDR3nt: TGCAGTGCTAGAGACAGGGTCAATGAGCAGTTCTTC
d_gene: -; j_gene: TRBJ2-1; v_gene: TRBV7-9; abundance: few; CDR3aa: CASSLLNLAGSPEQFF; CDR3nt: TGTGCCAGCAGCTTATTAAATTTGGCGGGGTCCCCTGAGCAGTTCTTC
d_gene: -; j_gene: TRBJ2-2; v_gene: TRBV3-1; abundance: few; CDR3aa: CASSQGLTGRTGELFF; CDR3nt: TGTGCCAGCAGCCAGGGACTCACGGGTCGGACCGGGGAGCTGTTTTTT
d_gene: -; j_gene: TRBJ2-5; v_gene: TRBV3-1; abundance: once; CDR3aa: CASTNQGHWTQYF; CDR3nt: TGTGCCAGCACCAACCAGGGCCATTGGACCCAGTACTTC
d_gene: -; j_gene: TRBJ2-5; v_gene: TRBV7-9; abundance: -; CDR3aa: CASSDWAKSTQTQYF; CDR3nt: TGTGCCAGCAGCGACTGGGCTAAATCGACTCAGACCCAGTACTTC
d_gene: TRBD1; j_gene: TRBJ2-7; v_gene: TRBV20-1; abundance: -; CDR3aa: CSAKLQGGSYEQYF; CDR3nt: TGCAGTGCAAAACTACAGGGGGGTTCCTACGAGCAGTACTTC
d_gene: -; j_gene: TRBJ2-4; v_gene: TRBV6-4; abundance: many; CDR3aa: CASSPPGGAGGLLAAKNIQYF; CDR3nt: TGTGCCAGCAGCCCCCCCGGGGGGGCAGGGGGGCTTCTGGCCGCCAAAAACATTCAGTACTTC
d_gene: TRBD1; j_gene: TRBJ1-6; v_gene: TRBV7-2; abundance: -; CDR3aa: CASSSRQGATNSPLHF; CDR3nt: TGTGCCAGCAGCTCTAGACAGGGGGCCACCAATTCACCCCTCCACTTT
d_gene: -; j_gene: TRBJ1-1; v_gene: TRBV12-3/TRBV12-4; abundance: -; CDR3aa: CASSKGTVGTEAFF; CDR3nt: TGTGCCAGCAGTAAAGGGACGGTGGGCACTGAAGCTTTCTTT
d_gene: TRBD1; j_gene: TRBJ2-5; v_gene: TRBV7-2; abundance: -; CDR3aa: CASSKDRSGTQYF; CDR3nt: TGTGCCAGCAGCAAGGACAGGTCGGGTACCCAGTACTTC
d_gene: -; j_gene: TRBJ2-1; v_gene: TRBV5-1; abundance: -; CDR3aa: CASSTTETYNEQFF; CDR3nt: TGCGCCAGCAGCACTACAGAAACCTACAATGAGCAGTTCTTC
d_gene: -; j_gene: TRBJ2-1; v_gene: TRBV29-1; abundance: many; CDR3aa: CSVEDRADEQFF; CDR3nt: TGCAGCGTTGAAGATAGGGCAGATGAGCAGTTCTTC
d_gene: TRBD2; j_gene: TRBJ2-1; v_gene: TRBV7-9; abundance: -; CDR3aa: CASSLIAGGPHEQFF; CDR3nt: TGTGCCAGCAGCTTAATAGCGGGAGGGCCCCATGAGCAGTTCTTC
d_gene: TRBD2; j_gene: TRBJ2-2; v_gene: TRBV20-1; abundance: few; CDR3aa: CCARAPGTSITGELFF; CDR3nt: TGCTGTGCTAGGGCCCCAGGGACTAGCATCACCGGGGAGCTGTTTTTT
d_gene: TRBD2; j_gene: TRBJ2-1; v_gene: TRBV5-1; abundance: few; CDR3aa: CASSLGGPLAGAEQFF; CDR3nt: TGCGCCAGCAGCTTGGGCGGTCCCCTAGCGGGAGCTGAGCAGTTCTTC
d_gene: -; j_gene: TRBJ1-1; v_gene: TRBV20-1; abundance: -; CDR3aa: CSARKGGGTEAFF; CDR3nt: TGCAGTGCTAGAAAGGGAGGGGGCACTGAAGCTTTCTTT
d_gene: TRBD2; j_gene: TRBJ2-7; v_gene: TRBV7-2; abundance: few; CDR3aa: CASTSIGGSEQYF; CDR3nt: TGTGCCAGCACCTCCATCGGGGGGAGCGAGCAGTACTTC
d_gene: -; j_gene: TRBJ2-2; v_gene: TRBV20-1; abundance: -; CDR3aa: CSASQTGELFF; CDR3nt: TGCAGTGCTTCACAAACCGGGGAGCTGTTTTTT
d_gene: -; j_gene: TRBJ1-2; v_gene: TRBV5-1; abundance: -; CDR3aa: CASQLGQDYGYTF; CDR3nt: TGCGCCAGCCAATTGGGGCAGGACTATGGCTACACCTTC